The T cell receptor beta chain described here comes from a study of human T cells and chemical hapten exposure. Overall study results and limits: Among TCRs, those above 1 in 1000 frequency were unaffected by DPC sensitization.

Stated time point: patch test 3, about 24 weeks after DPC sensitization. Treatment meaning: therapeutic diphenylcyclopropenone sensitization with weekly scalp DPC. People who gave samples had alopecia, were 18 to 70 years old, and were suitable for DPC. Original handling: Sample-level TCR yields exhibited a median of around 100,000, with a range of 23,224 to 690,600. TCRdb analysed the RACE reads with MiXCR anew, one entry per CDR3 protein. None of the V and J calls come from the authors' own analysis; TCRdb made them. The table has more than 70,000 distinct CDR3 sequences, roughly a tenth seen once. This clonotype was seen repeatedly, ten times or more. Antigen specificity is unknown. Germline V gives CDR1 LNHDA, CDR2 SQIVND (reference sequence). The CDR3 has 14 residues. With V trimmed by 7 bases and J by 2 bases, 5 bases remained unmatched.

Sequenced here: whole blood, sampled in connection with sensitization to the hapten diphenylcyclopropenone (DPC). This TCR came from a woman in her 30s with alopecia areata. Some clones in this sample may be carry-over from other donors' samples. The chain has TRBV19 and TRBJ1-5, with 7 bases matching TRBD1. The CDR3 DNA follows: TGTGCCAGTACCGTAACAGGGGGCAATCAGCCCCAGCATTTT. Amino acid sequence: CASTVTGGNQPQHF.